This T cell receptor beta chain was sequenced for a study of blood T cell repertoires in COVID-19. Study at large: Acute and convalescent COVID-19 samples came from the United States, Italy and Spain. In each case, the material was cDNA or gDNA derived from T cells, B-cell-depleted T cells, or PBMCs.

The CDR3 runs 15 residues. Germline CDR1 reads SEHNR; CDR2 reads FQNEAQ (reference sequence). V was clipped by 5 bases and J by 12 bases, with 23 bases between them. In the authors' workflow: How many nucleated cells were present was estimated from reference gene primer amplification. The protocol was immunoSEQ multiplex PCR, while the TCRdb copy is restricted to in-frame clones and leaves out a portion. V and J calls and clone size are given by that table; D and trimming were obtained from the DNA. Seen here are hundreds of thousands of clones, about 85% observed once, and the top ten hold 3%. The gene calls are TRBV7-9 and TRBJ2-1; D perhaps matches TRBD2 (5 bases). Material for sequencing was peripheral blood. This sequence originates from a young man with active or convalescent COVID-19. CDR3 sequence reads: CASSPRVGVSRAQFF. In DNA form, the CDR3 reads TGTGCCAGCAGCCCTCGGGTGGGAGTCTCGCGAGCGCAGTTCTTC.